These T cell receptor beta chains were read from a single sample in a study of a mutant IDH1 vaccine in newly diagnosed glioma. These TCRs are of unknown antigen specificity. Measured with immunoSEQ multiplex PCR; TCRdb has only the in-frame clones, and not every one. The table has over 95,000 clones, 75% to 90% seen once. The sequenced sample was PBMCs, obtained from a glioma patient whose treatment included an IDH1 peptide vaccine. The receptor set was obtained from a woman between 45 and 65 years old with glioma. Each CDR3 is given without its conserved first and last residue. Each record gives: V gene, CDR3 protein.

TRBV28 ASSLSRASHGTQY
TRBV10-3 AIRMPGSSEAF
TRBV11-2 ASSLDRTRHLIQETQY
TRBV5-4 ASSQGTREGNTGELF
TRBV6-5 ASQSLVVYNEQF
TRBV25-1 ASSVEGLGNSPLH
TRBV28 ASSRPSGSSYNEQF
TRBV28 ASQGAGVGTDTQY
TRBV10-2 ASTGWAANSGTLEQY
TRBV19 ASSIAGAGEQY
TRBV10-3 AVAGTGNTEAF
TRBV10-3 AISGDTEAF
TRBV28 YFQVTEAF
TRBV4-1 ASSHTLPGLLLEQY
TRBV7-9 ASSTRTGASGTEAF
TRBV5-1 ASSSRQGRNYGYT
TRBV6-6 ASSNSDRDQPQH
TRBV30 AWGGTGFGNTIY
TRBV2 ASRHDWQSSYKQY
TRBV10-3 ATDSRGTGEQY
TRBV30 AWTRQGAGSSPLH
TRBV9 ASSPTGYPGEDTQY
TRBV5-1 ASSGGGNTGELF
TRBV7-3 ASKGYSTDTQY
TRBV11-2 ASSLASNQPQH
TRBV19 ASRLLAGGRDEQF
TRBV4-1 ASSQGLAGISYEQY
TRBV2 ASRGDGPNYGYT
TRBV5-1 ASSLGRSPEQY
TRBV5-1 ASSYGQVGDEQF
TRBV7-8 ASSPGTGRGEQY
TRBV7-3 ASSLPGPSGANVLT
TRBV5-4 ASSVGGAGNTIY
TRBV7-9 ASSLGTYEQY
TRBV30 AWSFGTGGAGNTIY